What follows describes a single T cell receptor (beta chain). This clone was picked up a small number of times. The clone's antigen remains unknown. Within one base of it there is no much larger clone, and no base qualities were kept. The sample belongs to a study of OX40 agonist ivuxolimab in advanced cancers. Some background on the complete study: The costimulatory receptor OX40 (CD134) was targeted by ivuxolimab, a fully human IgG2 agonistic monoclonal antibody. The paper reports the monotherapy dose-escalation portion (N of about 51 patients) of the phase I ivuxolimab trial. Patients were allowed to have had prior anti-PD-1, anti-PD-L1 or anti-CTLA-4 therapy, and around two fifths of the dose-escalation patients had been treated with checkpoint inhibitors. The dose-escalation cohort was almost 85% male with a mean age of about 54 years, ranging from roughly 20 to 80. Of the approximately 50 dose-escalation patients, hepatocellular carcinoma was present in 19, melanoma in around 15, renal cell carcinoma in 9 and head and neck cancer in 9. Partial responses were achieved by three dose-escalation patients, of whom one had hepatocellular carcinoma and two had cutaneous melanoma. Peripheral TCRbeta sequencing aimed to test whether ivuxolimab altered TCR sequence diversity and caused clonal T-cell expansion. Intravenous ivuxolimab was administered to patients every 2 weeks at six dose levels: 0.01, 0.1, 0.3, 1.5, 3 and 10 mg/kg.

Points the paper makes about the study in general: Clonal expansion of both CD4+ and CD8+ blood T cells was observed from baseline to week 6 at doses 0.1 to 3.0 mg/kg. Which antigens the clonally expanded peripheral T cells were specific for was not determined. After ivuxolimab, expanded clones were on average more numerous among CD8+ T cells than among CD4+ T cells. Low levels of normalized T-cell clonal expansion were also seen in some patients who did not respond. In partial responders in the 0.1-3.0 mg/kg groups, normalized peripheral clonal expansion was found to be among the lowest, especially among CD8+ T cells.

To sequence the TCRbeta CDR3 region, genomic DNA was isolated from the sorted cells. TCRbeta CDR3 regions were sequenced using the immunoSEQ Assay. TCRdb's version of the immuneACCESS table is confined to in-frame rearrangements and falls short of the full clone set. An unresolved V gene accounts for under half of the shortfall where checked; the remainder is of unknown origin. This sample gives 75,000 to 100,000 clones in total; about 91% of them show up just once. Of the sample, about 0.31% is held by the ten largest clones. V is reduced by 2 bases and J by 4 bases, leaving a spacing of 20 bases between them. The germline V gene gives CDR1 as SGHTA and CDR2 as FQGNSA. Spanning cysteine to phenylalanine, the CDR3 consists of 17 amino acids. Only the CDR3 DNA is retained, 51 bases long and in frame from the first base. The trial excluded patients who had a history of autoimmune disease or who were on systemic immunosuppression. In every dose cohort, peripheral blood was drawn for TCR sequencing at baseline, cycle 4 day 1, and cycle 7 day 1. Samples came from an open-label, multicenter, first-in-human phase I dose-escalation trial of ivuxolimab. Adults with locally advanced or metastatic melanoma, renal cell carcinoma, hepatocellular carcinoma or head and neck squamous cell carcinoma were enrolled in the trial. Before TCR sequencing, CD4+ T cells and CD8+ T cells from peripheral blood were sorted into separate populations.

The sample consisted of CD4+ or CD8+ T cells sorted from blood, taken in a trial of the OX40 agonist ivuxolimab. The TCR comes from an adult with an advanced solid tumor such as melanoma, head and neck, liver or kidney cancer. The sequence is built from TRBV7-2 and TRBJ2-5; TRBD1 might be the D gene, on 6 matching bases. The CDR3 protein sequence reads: CASSLSYAGTRGETQYF. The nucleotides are TGTGCCAGCAGCTTATCCTACGCCGGGACCAGGGGAGAGACCCAGTACTTC.